Below, 8 T cell receptor beta chains from the same sample are listed, as sequenced in a study of T cell responses to AZD1222 COVID-19 vaccine. This table comes from immunoSEQ multiplex PCR, and its TCRdb copy is limited to in-frame clones, with some not included. The sample lists tens of thousands of clones; around 85% were seen once. Source: peripheral blood, taken on day 0 of AZD1222 vaccination. The receptors derive from an adult in good health.

This chain connects TRBV29-1 to TRBJ2-5; 9 bases are shared with TRBD2. Germline CDR1 SQVTM, CDR2 ANQGSEA. The CDR3 totals 20 residues. V lost 4 bases to trimming and J lost 4 bases; unmatched junction nucleotides: 25. CDR3 DNA: TGCAGCGTTGTAGTTAGGGTCCATAGGCGGGAGGGCCGTAATTTAGAGACCCAGTACTTC. Its protein product is CSVVVRVHRREGRNLETQYF.

V and J are TRBV7-9 and TRBJ1-5; unclear D gene. The CDR3 has 15 amino acids. Trimming cost V 3 bases and J 4 bases, with 13 bases left between them. Germline lookup yields CDR1 SEHNR and CDR2 FQNEAQ (reference sequence). The CDR3 loop is CASSFDGRSNQPQHF. CDR3 in DNA: TGTGCCAGCAGCTTTGACGGACGGAGTAATCAGCCCCAGCATTTT.

This rearrangement joins TRBV5-4 to TRBJ2-7; D is perhaps TRBD1 or TRBD2 (6 bases each). Germline lookup yields CDR1 SGHNT and CDR2 YYREEE (reference sequence). The germline V and J ends were trimmed by 1 base and 9 bases, with 14 bases remaining between them. The CDR3 covers 13 residues. The CDR3 sequence: CASSLSTGATQYF. The CDR3 DNA reads as TGTGCCAGCAGCTTGAGCACGGGGGCAACGCAGTACTTC.

This chain joins TRBV6-5 and TRBJ2-1; D is undetermined. V gave up 5 bases and J gave up 6 bases, with 5 bases separating them. Germline values: CDR1 MNHEY, CDR2 SVGAGI. CDR3 length: 11 amino acids. CDR3 in DNA: TGTGCCAGCAGTACCCCCAATGAGCAGTTCTTC. Protein product: CASSTPNEQFF.

This rearrangement joins TRBV30 to TRBJ1-6, with 7 bases aligning to TRBD1. The CDR3 is 16 residues long. With V trimmed by 2 bases and J by 2 bases, 6 bases remained unmatched. Germline V gene lookup returns CDR1 GTSNPN and CDR2 SVGIG (reference sequence). The CDR3 DNA reads TGTGCCTGGAGTCAAGATACAGGGGCCTATAATTCACCCCTCCACTTT. It translates to CAWSQDTGAYNSPLHF. Looking up the rest from reference TRBV30 and TRBJ1-6 gives the full variable domain: SQTIHQWPATLVQPVGSPLSLECTVEGTSNPNLYWYRQAAGRGLQLLFYSVGIGQISSEVPQNLSASRPQDRQFILSSKKLLLSDSGFYLCAWSQDTGAYNSPLHFGNGTRLTVT.

The chain employs TRBV5-4 and TRBJ2-1; D may be TRBD2 (6 bases). CDR3 length: 15 amino acids. Germline V CDR1 and CDR2: SGHNT, YYREEE (reference sequence). Trimming removed 0 bases at V and 6 bases at J, with 13 bases between. The CDR3 DNA sequence: TGTGCCAGCAGCTTGGCGCGGGACCAAGGCAATGAGCAGTTCTTC. Amino acid sequence: CASSLARDQGNEQFF.

This clone was counted a few times. Other DNA sequences in the sample encode the same CDR3. The chain links TRBV4-1 to TRBJ1-2; 10 nucleotides align to TRBD1. CDR1 and CDR2 from the germline V gene are MGHRA and YSYEKL. V gave up 0 bases and J gave up 4 bases; unmatched junction bases: 5. The CDR3 runs to 16 residues. CDR3 protein: CASSQDPGQGVYGYTF. The CDR3 DNA is TGCGCCAGCAGCCAAGATCCTGGACAGGGGGTCTATGGCTACACCTTC.

The rearrangement links TRBV3-1 (or the pseudogene TRBV3-2) to TRBJ2-5; 12 bases align to TRBD2. The V and J ends lost 4 bases and 4 bases, in that order; junction bases with no gene match: 4. The CDR3 has 15 amino acids. Germline V gene data show CDR1 as LGHDT and CDR2 as YNNKEL (reference sequence). CDR3 coding DNA: TGTGCCAGCAGCCCGGGACTAGCGGGCGTAGAGACCCAGTACTTC. It encodes CASSPGLAGVETQYF.